These 32 T cell receptor beta chains originate from one sample sequenced in a study of T cells in Graves' hyperthyroidism and ophthalmopathy. Amplification yielded TCR beta CDR3 regions, with RNA transcripts as the source. Researchers ran a first-round RT-PCR on the TCR CDR3 using the HTBI primer set. TCRdb processed the multiplex PCR reads anew with MiXCR; each CDR3 protein has one entry. Counted here are around 350,000 distinct CDR3 sequences, roughly 15% occurring once; the ten biggest clones make up 15% to 20%. Sequencing was performed on blood. The receptor source for this set is a woman aged 55-75 years with Graves' ophthalmopathy.

In its sample, this clonotype was seen a few times. J is TRBJ2-1 and V is TRBV19; 7 positions agree with TRBD2. The CDR3 consists of 15 residues. The ends lost 3 bases at V and 7 bases at J; junction bases unmatched: 9. Per germline, CDR1 LNHDA and CDR2 SQIVND (reference sequence). The CDR3 loop is CASSIGQGGRNEQFF. DNA for the CDR3: TGTGCCAGTAGTATTGGTCAGGGAGGGAGGAATGAGCAGTTCTTC.

This clonotype was found a few times. This rearrangement joins TRBV2 to TRBJ1-3; 7 bases are a match to TRBD1. Trimming took 0 bases from V and 9 from J; bases not matched to a gene: 5. The CDR3 consists of 14 residues. Germline lookup yields CDR1 SNHLY and CDR2 FYNNEI. The CDR3, as DNA: TGTGCCAGCAGTGAAGCGGACAGGCCCCTCACCATATATTTT. It encodes CASSEADRPLTIYF.

This clonotype was counted only a few times. This chain uses TRBV5-5 with TRBJ2-7, with D uncertain. The V end was cut by 4 bases, the J end by 2 bases, with 10 bases between. The germline gives CDR1 SGHKS, CDR2 YYEKEE (reference sequence). This CDR3 contains 13 residues. The CDR3 DNA follows: TGTGCCAGCAGCAACCCCTTACCCTACGAGCAGTACTTC. It is translated as CASSNPLPYEQYF.

The genes are TRBV10-2 and TRBJ2-2; D gene uncertain. This CDR3 spans 13 amino acids. With 2 bases removed from V and 4 bases from J, the gap between germline ends came to 5 bases. Germline V gene data show CDR1 as WSHSY and CDR2 as SAAADI. The CDR3 here is CASSEAGTGELFF. CDR3 coding DNA: TGCGCCAGCAGTGAGGCCGGCACCGGGGAGCTGTTTTTT.

The sample holds many counts of this clonotype. The chain recombines TRBV4-1 with TRBJ2-3; the match to TRBD2 covers 12 bases. Trimming cost V 1 base and J 0 bases; bases outside gene matches: 5. The length of the CDR3 is 18 residues. The V gene's germline CDR1 is MGHRA and CDR2 YSYEKL. The CDR3 loop is CASSQGLAGVASTDTQYF. CDR3 DNA: TGCGCCAGCAGCCAAGGACTAGCGGGAGTGGCCAGCACAGATACGCAGTATTTT.

The chain combines TRBV19 with TRBJ2-5; 7 nucleotides line up with TRBD1. This CDR3 has 15 residues. Germline CDR1 LNHDA, CDR2 SQIVND (reference sequence). After removal of 0 bases from V and 0 bases from J, the junction contained 1 base not matched to a gene. In nucleotides, the CDR3 is TGTGCCAGTAGTATAGATGGACAGGACCAAGAGACCCAGTACTTC. Amino acids: CASSIDGQDQETQYF.

This chain joins TRBV13 and TRBJ2-5; D not resolved. V was shortened by 2 bases and J by 5 bases, with 6 bases between the two germline ends. The CDR3 is made up of 12 amino acids. Germline assignment: CDR1 PRHDT and CDR2 FYEKMQ (reference sequence). CDR3 DNA sequence: TGTGCCAGCAGCTTATTAACCGAGACCCAGTACTTC. Residues: CASSLLTETQYF.

This clonotype was counted a few times. Here the CDR3 DNA reads TGTGCCAGCAGTACCAGGGTCGGCTATGGCTACACCTTC. Translating gives CASSTRVGYGYTF. The chain employs TRBV6-1 and TRBJ1-2; maybe TRBD1 (5 bases). The CDR3 extends over 13 amino acids. The germline gives CDR1 MNHNS, CDR2 SASEGT. The V end lost 5 bases, the J end lost 4 bases, and 11 bases lay between the germline ends.

The J gene is TRBJ1-5, the V gene TRBV2, with a weak D call TRBD1 (5 bases). Deletions cut 7 bases from V and 3 bases from J, with 13 bases between. Germline V gene data show CDR1 as SNHLY and CDR2 as FYNNEI. CDR3 size: 14 residues. DNA of the CDR3: TGTGCCAGCACCACAGGTCAGCTCAATCAGCCCCAGCATTTT. It is translated as CASTTGQLNQPQHF.

The V call is TRBV12-3 or TRBV12-4, the J call TRBJ2-1, with 7 bases that match TRBD2. The junction had 5 bases not matched to a gene; V was cut back by 5 bases and J by 10 bases. CDR3 length: 12 amino acids. CDR3 loop: CASSQSLAEQFF. CDR3 nucleotides: TGTGCCAGCAGTCAATCACTAGCGGAGCAGTTCTTC.

This clonotype was detected many times. The CDR3 is CASSWSRGVAGELFF. In DNA, the CDR3 is TGTGCCAGCAGTTGGTCCCGGGGGGTCGCCGGGGAGCTGTTTTTT. The genes are TRBV12-3 or TRBV12-4 and TRBJ2-2; 7 positions agree with TRBD2. V was clipped by 4 bases and J by 6 bases; unmatched bases: 8. This CDR3 comprises 15 residues.

This clonotype was recorded many times. The J gene is TRBJ2-3, the V gene TRBV29-1; D may be TRBD2 (6 bases). CDR3 length: 14 amino acids. The V and J ends lost 7 bases and 0 bases respectively, with 14 bases between them. Per the germline V gene, CDR1 is SQVTM and CDR2 is ANQGSEA. CDR3 sequence: CSGGLALSTDTQYF. The CDR3 nucleotides read TGCAGCGGTGGGCTAGCGTTAAGCACAGATACGCAGTATTTT.

This clonotype was detected ten times or more. The V gene is TRBV18, the J gene TRBJ2-2; no definite D call. This CDR3 is 13 amino acids long. CDR1 and CDR2 from the germline V gene are KGHSH and LQKENI. Trimming shortened V by 1 base and J by 4 bases, and 4 bases separated the two germline ends. The CDR3 coding sequence is TGTGCCAGCTCACCACGCTCCACCGGGGAGCTGTTTTTT. Translating gives CASSPRSTGELFF.

The V call is TRBV19, the J call TRBJ2-2, with 8 positions matching TRBD2. Per germline, CDR1 LNHDA and CDR2 SQIVND (reference sequence). This CDR3 contains 17 residues. Unmatched junction bases numbered 7, after V lost 2 bases and J lost 2 bases. In DNA form, the CDR3 reads TGTGCCAGTAGTATACGGACTAGCAGCTACAACACCGGGGAGCTGTTTTTT. Protein: CASSIRTSSYNTGELFF.

The sample holds a few counts of this clonotype. The chain is built from TRBV4-1 and TRBJ2-2, with TRBD1 identical over 8 bases. J lost 3 bases, V lost 6 bases, and 6 bases had no gene match. Germline V CDR1 and CDR2: MGHRA, YSYEKL. CDR3 length: 15 residues. The CDR3 here is CASRFGQGDTGELFF. In nucleotides, the CDR3 is TGCGCCAGCAGGTTCGGACAGGGTGACACCGGGGAGCTGTTTTTT.

The sample holds many counts of this clonotype. The chain combines TRBV7-3 with TRBJ2-1; either TRBD1 or TRBD2 may fit D (5 bases each). This CDR3 contains 14 residues. Trimming removed 5 bases from V and 3 bases from J, with 11 bases in between. Germline loops: CDR1 SGHTA, CDR2 FQGTGA. In nucleotides, the CDR3 is TGTGCCAGCAGCATAGGGACGGACTACAATGAGCAGTTCTTC. Translated: CASSIGTDYNEQFF.

At least ten counts were recorded for this clonotype. CDR3 DNA: TGTGCCAGCAGCTTCCCCACCGATAACACTGAAGCTTTCTTT. Translating gives CASSFPTDNTEAFF. The chain combines TRBV5-5 with TRBJ1-1; the D is unclear. Germline assignment: CDR1 SGHKS and CDR2 YYEKEE (reference sequence). This CDR3 is built from 14 residues. V was shortened by 2 bases and J by 2 bases, with 10 bases between the two germline ends.

V gene TRBV6-1 combines with J gene TRBJ2-7; tentative D call: TRBD1 (6 bases). From germline, CDR1 is MNHNS and CDR2 SASEGT. CDR3 length: 15 residues. Deletions cut 1 base from V and 6 bases from J, with 16 bases between. CDR3 protein: CASSEDQGGSAEQYF. The CDR3 nucleotides read TGTGCCAGCAGTGAAGATCAAGGGGGAAGCGCCGAGCAGTACTTC.

This clonotype has at least ten counts. The chain uses TRBV30 and TRBJ2-7; D is undetermined. V shed 2 bases and J shed 2 bases, with 10 bases lying between them. The CDR3 is 13 amino acids. Germline values: CDR1 GTSNPN, CDR2 SVGIG (reference sequence). DNA for the CDR3: TGTGCCTGGAGTCTGGAGAATCCCTACGAGCAGTACTTC. The encoded protein is CAWSLENPYEQYF.

Worth noting for this clonotype: The CDR3 carries no conserved terminal phenylalanine or tryptophan, so it likely arises from a read error. The V call is TRBV6-2 or TRBV6-3, the J call TRBJ2-7; the match to TRBD2 covers 7 bases. The ends lost 8 bases at V and 3 bases at J; junction bases unmatched: 1. Germline V gene data show CDR1 as MNHEY and CDR2 as SVGEGT. The CDR3 runs 11 residues. Here the CDR3 DNA reads TGTGCCAGCGGGGGGGGCTACGAGCAGTACCTC. Its protein is CASGGGYEQYL.

This clonotype was recorded at least ten times. The chain is built from TRBV7-8 and TRBJ1-5; D unresolved. There are 14 residues in the CDR3. V was shortened by 1 base and J by 7 bases, with 11 bases between the two germline ends. Germline V gene sequence: CDR1 SGHVS, CDR2 FQNEAQ. The CDR3 coding sequence is TGTGCCAGCAGCTTAGGGGGATCCGGGCAGCCCCAGCATTTT. Residues: CASSLGGSGQPQHF.

This clonotype was recorded many times. The rearrangement joins TRBV2 to TRBJ1-4, with D possibly being TRBD1 (6 bases). V lost 3 bases to trimming and J lost 2 bases, with 16 bases between them. The germline CDR1 and CDR2 sequences are SNHLY and FYNNEI. This CDR3 has 17 residues. The CDR3 DNA reads TGTGCCAGCAGTGATATCTGGGACATCGGGACTAATGAAAAACTGTTTTTT. The encoded protein is CASSDIWDIGTNEKLFF.

This clonotype was seen only a few times. This rearrangement joins TRBV27 to TRBJ2-3, with a tentative D call TRBD2 (5 bases). The CDR3 is made up of 14 amino acids. Germline CDR1 reads MNHEY; CDR2 reads SMNVEV (reference sequence). Trimming took off 6 bases at V and 3 bases at J, with 13 bases between the two ends. The CDR3 sequence: CASRPRGRTDTQYF. The CDR3 bases are TGTGCCAGCAGGCCCCGGGGTCGGACAGATACGCAGTATTTT.

This clonotype showed up many times. This chain connects TRBV12-3 or TRBV12-4 to TRBJ2-2, with 10 nucleotides matching TRBD2. V gave up 5 bases and J gave up 9 bases; unmatched junction bases: 9. This CDR3 is 15 amino acids long. In DNA form, the CDR3 reads TGTGCCAGCAGTCTCTCGGCTAGCGGGAGACGGGAGCTGTTTTTT. It encodes CASSLSASGRRELFF.

There are many counts of this clonotype. V and J are TRBV7-6 and TRBJ2-5; 13 bases fit TRBD2. Losses at the gene ends were 4 bases for V and 5 bases for J; bases not matched to a gene: 10. The germline CDR1 and CDR2 sequences are SGHVS and FNYEAQ. CDR3 length equals 17 residues. CDR3 residues: CASSSSGTSGKRETQYF. The CDR3 DNA sequence: TGTGCCAGCAGCTCCTCCGGGACTAGCGGGAAGCGGGAGACCCAGTACTTC.

There are a few counts of this clonotype. The chain has TRBV25-1 and TRBJ2-2, with TRBD1 identical over 8 bases. The V segment lost 0 bases and the J segment 4 bases; nucleotides outside the gene matches: 7. The V gene's germline CDR1 is MGHDK and CDR2 SYGVNS. This CDR3 contains 17 residues. The CDR3 sequence: CASSEYSGGAPTGELFF. The CDR3 nucleotides are TGTGCCAGCAGTGAATATTCAGGGGGCGCTCCCACCGGGGAGCTGTTTTTT.

The genes are TRBV9 and TRBJ2-7; the D call may be TRBD1 or TRBD2 (5 bases each). This CDR3 comprises 13 residues. The germline gives CDR1 SGDLS, CDR2 YYNGEE. Between the trimmed V and J ends, which lost 3 bases and 2 bases, there was a span of 9 bases. CDR3 coding DNA: TGTGCCAGCAGCGGAGGGACGGCCTACGAGCAGTACTTC. This gives the protein CASSGGTAYEQYF.

There are a few counts of this clonotype. The chain is built from TRBV6-2 or TRBV6-3 and TRBJ2-7; no firm D call. CDR3 length equals 17 residues. CDR1 and CDR2 from the germline V gene are MNHEY and SVGEGT. Trimming cost V 0 bases and J 1 base, with 16 bases left between them. In DNA form, the CDR3 reads TGTGCCAGCAGTTACTCGCTTGCGAACACAAATTCCTACGAGCAGTACTTC. It codes for CASSYSLANTNSYEQYF.

This clonotype has ten or more counts. V gene TRBV7-2 combines with J gene TRBJ1-4; a weak D match, TRBD1 (5 bases). Germline V gene sequence: CDR1 SGHTA, CDR2 FQGNSA. The length of the CDR3 is 14 residues. Trimming shortened V by 3 bases and J by 7 bases, and 12 bases separated the two germline ends. For the CDR3, the DNA is TGTGCCAGCAGCTTTGACAGTTTGGGTGAAAAACTGTTTTTT. This sequence encodes CASSFDSLGEKLFF.

The V and J genes are TRBV7-9 and TRBJ2-1; weak D call: TRBD2 (5 bases). This CDR3 has 16 residues. V gave up 4 bases and J gave up 4 bases, with 17 bases separating them. CDR1 is SEHNR, CDR2 FQNEAQ, per germline (reference sequence). CDR3 in amino acids: CASSSPRVSGYNEQFF. The CDR3 nucleotides are TGTGCCAGCAGCTCCCCCCGGGTGTCGGGGTACAATGAGCAGTTCTTC.

Many counts were recorded for this clonotype. The V call is TRBV6-1, the J call TRBJ2-2; D not resolved. The CDR3 loop spans 13 amino acids. Trimming removed 6 bases at V and 5 bases at J, with 10 bases between. Germline V gene lookup returns CDR1 MNHNS and CDR2 SASEGT. The CDR3 here is CASSLPLTGELFF. CDR3 in DNA: TGTGCCAGCAGCCTACCCTTGACCGGGGAGCTGTTTTTT.

This sequence joins TRBV7-8 and TRBJ2-6, with TRBD1 identical over 9 bases. Germline assignment: CDR1 SGHVS and CDR2 FQNEAQ. V was clipped by 6 bases and J by 0 bases; unmatched bases: 9. The CDR3 runs to 18 residues. The CDR3 bases are TGTGCCAGCAGTACTCGGGACAGGGATAGCTCTGGGGCCAACGTCCTGACTTTC. It codes for CASSTRDRDSSGANVLTF.